The present T cell receptor beta chain was sequenced within a study of T-cell reconstitution after alpha-beta-depleted transplantation in children. Preparation of the TCRbeta library involved a method that used unique molecular identifiers. TCRdb processed the PCR reads anew with MiXCR; each CDR3 protein has one entry. The sample holds over 300,000 distinct CDR3 sequences, around 10% seen once. Germline assignment: CDR1 SGHDT and CDR2 YYEEEE. After removal of 4 bases from V and 3 bases from J, the junction contained 10 bases not matched to a gene. The CDR3 sequence is 15 residues long. The receptor was isolated from a human donor who donated a stem cell graft to a child with acute lymphoblastic leukemia. This chain uses TRBV5-6 with TRBJ2-7; 7 nucleotides agree with TRBD1. Specimen: PBMCs from the stem cell graft donor, collected from the stem cell graft. As DNA, the CDR3 is TGTGCCAGCAGCCTGGGCCGGGACAGCTTCTACGAGCAGTACTTC. Encoded protein: CASSLGRDSFYEQYF.